Sequencing of this TCR beta chain was carried out in a study of shared clonotypes between healthy human individuals. As concerns this clone: The antigen is unknown. The sample holds other DNA sequences that translate to the same CDR3.

The CDR3 extends over 12 amino acids. The junction had 4 bases not matched to a gene; V was cut back by 5 bases and J by 7 bases. Germline CDR1 and CDR2: SEHNR and FQNEAQ (reference sequence). Cells designated naive CD8 were CD45RO-negative and were positively selected for CCR7, with terminally differentiated effector memory CD45RA+ cells excluded. Study-wide results and caveats: The study generally estimated greater richness for naive than memory subsets.

This table comes from immunoSEQ multiplex PCR, and its TCRdb copy is limited to in-frame clones, with some not included. The data contain around 2,000,000 clones, about 95% of them seen just once; the ten biggest clones take up about 1.1%. The chain is built from TRBV7-9 and TRBJ1-2; TRBD1 agrees at 7 bases. Sequenced input: naive CD8+ T cells sorted from blood. The receptor was derived from a man younger than 30 in good health. The CDR3 region has the DNA TGTGCCAGCAGCCCCACAGGGGCTGGCTACACCTTC. This sequence encodes CASSPTGAGYTF.